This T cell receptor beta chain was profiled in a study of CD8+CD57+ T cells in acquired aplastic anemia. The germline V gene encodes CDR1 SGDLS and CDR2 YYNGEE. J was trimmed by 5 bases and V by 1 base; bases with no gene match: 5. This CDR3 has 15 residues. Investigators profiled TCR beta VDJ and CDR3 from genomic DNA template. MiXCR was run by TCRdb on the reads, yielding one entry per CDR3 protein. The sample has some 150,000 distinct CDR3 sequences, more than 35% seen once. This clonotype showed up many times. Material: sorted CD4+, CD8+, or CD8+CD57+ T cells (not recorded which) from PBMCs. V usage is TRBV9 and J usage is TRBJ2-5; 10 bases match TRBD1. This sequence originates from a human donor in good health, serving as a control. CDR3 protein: CASSVQGQGFETQYF. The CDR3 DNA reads TGTGCCAGCAGCGTACAGGGACAGGGGTTTGAGACCCAGTACTTC.